The 2 T cell receptor beta chains reported below all come from one sample, sequenced in a study of shared clonotypes between healthy human individuals. The protocol was immunoSEQ multiplex PCR, while the TCRdb copy is restricted to in-frame clones and leaves out a portion. Of 760,000 or so clones detected, 90% to 97% appear once; the ten largest clones hold less than 0.25%. In the naive CD8 group, cells lacked CD45RO and were positively selected for CCR7, so terminally differentiated effector memory CD45RA+ cells were left out. Specimen: naive CD8+ T cells sorted from blood. The receptors stem from a man aged 25-45 years in good health.

V gene TRBV10-1 combines with J gene TRBJ2-3; D gene unclear. Trimming cost V 0 bases and J 1 base, with 11 bases left between them. The germline CDR1 and CDR2 sequences are WNHNN and SYGVQD (reference sequence). This CDR3 spans 16 amino acids. CDR3 nucleotide sequence: TGCGCCAGCAGTGAGTCCTTAGAACTCGGCACAGATACGCAGTATTTT. Residues: CASSESLELGTDTQYF.

This rearrangement joins TRBV7-6 to TRBJ2-1; no definite D call. CDR1 and CDR2 from the germline V gene are SGHVS and FNYEAQ. The CDR3 runs to 12 residues. V lost 4 bases to trimming and J lost 7 bases, with 8 bases between them. CDR3 protein: CASSWEANEQFF. CDR3 DNA: TGTGCCAGCAGCTGGGAAGCGAATGAGCAGTTCTTC.